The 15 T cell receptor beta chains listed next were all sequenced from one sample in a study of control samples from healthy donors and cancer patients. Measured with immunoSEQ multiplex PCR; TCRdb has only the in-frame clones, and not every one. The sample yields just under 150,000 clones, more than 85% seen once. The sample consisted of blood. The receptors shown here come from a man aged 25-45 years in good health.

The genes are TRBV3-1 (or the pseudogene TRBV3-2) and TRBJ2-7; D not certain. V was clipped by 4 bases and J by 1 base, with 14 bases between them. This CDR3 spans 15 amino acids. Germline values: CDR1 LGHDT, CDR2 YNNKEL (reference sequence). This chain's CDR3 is CASSLTASFSYEQYF. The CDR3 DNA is TGTGCCAGCAGCCTCACTGCTAGTTTTTCCTACGAGCAGTACTTC.

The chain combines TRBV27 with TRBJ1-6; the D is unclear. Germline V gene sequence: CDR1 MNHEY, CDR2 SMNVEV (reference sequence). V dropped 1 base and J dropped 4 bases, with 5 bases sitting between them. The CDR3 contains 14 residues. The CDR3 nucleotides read TGTGCCAGCAGTTTATACCCATATAATTCACCCCTCCACTTT. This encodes CASSLYPYNSPLHF.

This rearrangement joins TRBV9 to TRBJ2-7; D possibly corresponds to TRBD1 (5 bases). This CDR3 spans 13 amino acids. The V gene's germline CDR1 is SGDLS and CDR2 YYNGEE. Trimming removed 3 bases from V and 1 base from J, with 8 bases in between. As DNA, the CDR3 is TGTGCCAGCAGCGAGACAGAGTCCTACGAGCAGTACTTC. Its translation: CASSETESYEQYF.

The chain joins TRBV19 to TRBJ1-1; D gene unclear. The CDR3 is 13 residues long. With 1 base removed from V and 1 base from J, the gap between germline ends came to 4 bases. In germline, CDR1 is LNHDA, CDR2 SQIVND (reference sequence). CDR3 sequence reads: CASSIVQNTEAFF. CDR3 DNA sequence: TGTGCCAGTAGTATAGTACAGAACACTGAAGCTTTCTTT.

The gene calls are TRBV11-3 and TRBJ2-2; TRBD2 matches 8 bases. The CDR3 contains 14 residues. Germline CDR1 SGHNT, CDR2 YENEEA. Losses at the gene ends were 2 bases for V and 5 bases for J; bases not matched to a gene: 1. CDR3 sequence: CASSLQRGTGELFF. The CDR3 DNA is TGTGCCAGCAGCTTACAGCGGGGGACCGGGGAGCTGTTTTTT.

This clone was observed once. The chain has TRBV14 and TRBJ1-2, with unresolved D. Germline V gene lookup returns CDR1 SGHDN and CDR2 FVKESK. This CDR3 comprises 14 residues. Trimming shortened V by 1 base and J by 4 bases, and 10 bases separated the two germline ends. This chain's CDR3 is CASSQVSGPYGYTF. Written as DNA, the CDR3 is TGTGCCAGCAGCCAAGTTAGCGGGCCCTATGGCTACACCTTC. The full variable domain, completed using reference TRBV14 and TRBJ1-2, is EAGVTQFPSHSVIEKGQTVTLRCDPISGHDNLYWYRRVMGKEIKFLLHFVKESKQDESGMPNNRFLAERTGGTYSTLKVQPAELEDSGVYFCASSQVSGPYGYTFGSGTRLTVV.

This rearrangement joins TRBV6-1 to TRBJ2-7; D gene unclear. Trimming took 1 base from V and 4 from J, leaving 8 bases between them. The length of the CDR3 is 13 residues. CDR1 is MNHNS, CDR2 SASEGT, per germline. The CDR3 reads CASSEVSRYEQYF. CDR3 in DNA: TGTGCCAGCAGTGAAGTGTCGCGGTACGAGCAGTACTTC.

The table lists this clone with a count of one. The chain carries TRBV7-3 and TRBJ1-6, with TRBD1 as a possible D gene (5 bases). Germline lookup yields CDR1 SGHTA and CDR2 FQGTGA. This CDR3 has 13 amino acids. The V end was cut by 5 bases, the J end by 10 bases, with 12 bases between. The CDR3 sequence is CASSAGLWSPLHF. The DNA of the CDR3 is TGTGCCAGCAGCGCAGGGTTGTGGTCACCCCTCCACTTT.

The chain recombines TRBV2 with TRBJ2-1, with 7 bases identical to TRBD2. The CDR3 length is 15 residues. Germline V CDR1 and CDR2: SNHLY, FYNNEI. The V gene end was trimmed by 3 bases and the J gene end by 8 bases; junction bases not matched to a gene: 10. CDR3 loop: CASSDDGGTEHEQFF. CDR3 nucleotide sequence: TGTGCCAGCAGTGACGACGGGGGGACGGAGCATGAGCAGTTCTTC.

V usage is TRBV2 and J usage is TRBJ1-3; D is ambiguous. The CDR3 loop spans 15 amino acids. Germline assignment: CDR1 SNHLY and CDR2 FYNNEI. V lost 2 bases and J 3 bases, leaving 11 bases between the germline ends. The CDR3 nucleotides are TGTGCCAGCAGTGAATCGGGGTTAGGTGGAAACACCATATATTTT. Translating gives CASSESGLGGNTIYF.

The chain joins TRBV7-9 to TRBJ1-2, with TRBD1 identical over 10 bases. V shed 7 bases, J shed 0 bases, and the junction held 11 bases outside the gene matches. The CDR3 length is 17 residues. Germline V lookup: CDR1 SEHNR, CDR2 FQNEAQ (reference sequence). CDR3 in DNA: TGTGCCAGCACCGGACAGGGGGTGACCCACCCTAACTATGGCTACACCTTC. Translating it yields CASTGQGVTHPNYGYTF. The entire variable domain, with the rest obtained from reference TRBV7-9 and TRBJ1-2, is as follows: DTGVSQNPRHKITKRGQNVTFRCDPISEHNRLYWYRQTLGQGPEFLTYFQNEAQLEKSRLLSDRFSAERPKGSFSTLEIQRTEQGDSAMYLCASTGQGVTHPNYGYTFGSGTRLTVV.

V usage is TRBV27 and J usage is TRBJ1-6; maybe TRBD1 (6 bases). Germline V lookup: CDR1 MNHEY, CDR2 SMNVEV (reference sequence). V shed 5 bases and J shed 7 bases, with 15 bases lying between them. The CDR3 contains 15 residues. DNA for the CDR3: TGTGCCAGCAGTAGTCAGGGGAGAGAAAATTCACCCCTCCACTTT. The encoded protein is CASSSQGRENSPLHF.

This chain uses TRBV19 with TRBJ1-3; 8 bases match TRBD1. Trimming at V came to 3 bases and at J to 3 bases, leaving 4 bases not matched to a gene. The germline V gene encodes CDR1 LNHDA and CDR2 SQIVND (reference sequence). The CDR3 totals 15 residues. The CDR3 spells CASSISRGLGNTIYF. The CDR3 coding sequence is TGTGCCAGTAGTATCAGCAGGGGGCTTGGAAACACCATATATTTT.

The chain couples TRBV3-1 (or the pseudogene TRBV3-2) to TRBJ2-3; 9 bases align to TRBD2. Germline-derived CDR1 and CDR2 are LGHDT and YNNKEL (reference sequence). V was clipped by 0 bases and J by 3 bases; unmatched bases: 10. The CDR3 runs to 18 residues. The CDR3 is CASSQDILAGHNTDTQYF. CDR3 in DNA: TGTGCCAGCAGCCAAGATATCCTAGCGGGGCATAATACAGATACGCAGTATTTT.

As DNA, the CDR3 is TGTGCCAGCAGCCAAGGGGGGCAGCTTTCCTACAATGAGCAGTTCTTC. Amino acid sequence: CASSQGGQLSYNEQFF. The chain joins TRBV4-2 to TRBJ2-1; tentatively, D is TRBD1 (6 bases). The CDR3 consists of 16 residues. Germline loops: CDR1 LGHNA, CDR2 YNFKEQ. The ends were cut back, 1 base at V and 1 base at J, with 11 bases in the middle.